Listed here is a single T cell receptor (beta chain). These data belong to a study of blood T cell repertoires in COVID-19. Across the whole study: Some COVID-19 samples were acute and others convalescent; all came from the United States, Italy and Spain. T cells, B-cell-depleted T cells, or PBMCs supplied cDNA or gDNA.

Measured with immunoSEQ multiplex PCR; TCRdb has only the in-frame clones, and not every one. Of around 63,000 clones listed, around 77% are singletons. V lost 5 bases, J lost 2 bases, and 2 bases stayed unmatched. The CDR3 runs 14 residues. CDR1 SGHTA and CDR2 FQGNSA come from the germline V gene. This chain joins TRBV7-2 and TRBJ1-5, with TRBD1 identical over 8 bases. This TCR came from a woman aged 70-85 years with COVID-19, enrolled during active disease. Sequencing was performed on peripheral blood. CDR3 nucleotides: TGTGCCAGCAGCCAGGGGGCCGGCAATCAGCCCCAGCATTTT. Protein sequence: CASSQGAGNQPQHF.